The 7 T cell receptor beta chains in this list originate from one sample, sequenced in a study of T-cell reconstitution after alpha-beta-depleted transplantation in children. TCRbeta library preparation incorporated unique molecular identifiers. Each CDR3 protein gets one entry after TCRdb re-called the PCR reads with MiXCR. This table has approximately 390,000 distinct CDR3 sequences, 11% appearing once. The material sequenced was PBMCs from the stem cell graft donor, taken from the stem cell graft. The receptors were sampled from a human donor who donated a stem cell graft to a child with acute myeloid leukemia.

This clonotype was found a few times. The genes are TRBV7-9 and TRBJ2-7; D remains ambiguous. CDR1 is SEHNR, CDR2 FQNEAQ, per germline (reference sequence). With 5 bases removed from V and 3 bases from J, the gap between germline ends came to 11 bases. The CDR3 extends over 13 amino acids. The DNA for the CDR3 is TGTGCCAGCAGCCCCGGGCCGATCTACGAGCAGTACGTC. Amino acids: CASSPGPIYEQYV.

The rearrangement joins TRBV2 to TRBJ1-6, with a weak D call TRBD1 (6 bases). The CDR3 has 16 residues. The germline gives CDR1 SNHLY, CDR2 FYNNEI. Trimming removed 4 bases from V and 0 bases from J, with 10 bases in between. The CDR3 DNA follows: TGTGCCAGCAGTGGAACAGGGAGCTCCTATAATTCACCCCTCCACTTT. It codes for CASSGTGSSYNSPLHF.

There are a few counts of this clonotype. V usage is TRBV29-1 and J usage is TRBJ2-2, with no clear D. CDR3 length: 11 residues. Germline-derived CDR1 and CDR2 are SQVTM and ANQGSEA. Trimming took off 5 bases at V and 5 bases at J, with 6 bases between the two ends. CDR3 sequence (DNA): TGCAGCGTTTGGGATACCGGGGAGCTGTTTTTT. It yields the protein CSVWDTGELFF.

This clonotype was detected a few times. The chain has TRBV7-8 and TRBJ1-4; no definite D call. CDR1 and CDR2 from the germline V gene are SGHVS and FQNEAQ. The CDR3 covers 13 residues. V was pared by 7 bases and J by 8 bases, with 14 bases between. CDR3 nucleotides: TGTGCCAGCATAGGGCGGGGAGAGGAAAAACTGTTTTTT. Encoded protein: CASIGRGEEKLFF.

This clonotype was counted a few times. V gene TRBV7-3 combines with J gene TRBJ2-2; tentative D call: TRBD1 (6 bases). Germline loops: CDR1 SGHTA, CDR2 FQGTGA. The CDR3 length is 14 residues. Trimming cost V 5 bases and J 7 bases, with 14 bases left between them. The CDR3 region is CASSAGASRGELFF. In nucleotides, the CDR3 is TGTGCCAGCAGCGCAGGGGCCTCACGCGGGGAGCTGTTTTTT.

This clonotype was observed many times. CDR3 sequence reads: CASSFRLSPEYEQYV. The CDR3 region has the DNA TGTGCCAGCAGCTTTAGGTTGAGTCCGGAGTACGAGCAGTACGTC. The genes are TRBV5-5 and TRBJ2-7; D call uncertain. Trimming stripped 2 bases from V and 4 bases from J, with 16 bases between. Germline lookup yields CDR1 SGHKS and CDR2 YYEKEE (reference sequence). The CDR3 is made up of 15 amino acids.

This clonotype was detected a few times. CDR3 nucleotides: TGTGCCAGCAGTTTAGCTGCGGGAGGGCCTAATACGCAGTATTTT. Amino acids: CASSLAAGGPNTQYF. The chain recombines TRBV12-3 or TRBV12-4 with TRBJ2-3, with TRBD2 matching over 9 bases. The V and J ends lost 0 bases and 7 bases, in that order; junction bases with no gene match: 5. This CDR3 is built from 15 residues.